This T cell receptor beta chain emerged from a study of T cells of healthy individuals. In its sample, this clonotype was seen many times. TCRdb re-called the 5' RACE reads with MiXCR, one entry per CDR3 protein. The table records some 82,000 distinct CDR3 sequences, 5% of them present only once. The germline gives CDR1 MNHEY, CDR2 SMNVEV (reference sequence). V shed 5 bases and J shed 11 bases, with 13 bases lying between them. This CDR3 is built from 12 residues. The chain uses TRBV27 and TRBJ2-1; tentatively, D is TRBD1 (6 bases). The clonotype comes from a female donor in good health. The CDR3 region has the DNA TGTGCCAGCAGTCGGATGAGGGGGAAGCAGTTCTTC. This encodes CASSRMRGKQFF.